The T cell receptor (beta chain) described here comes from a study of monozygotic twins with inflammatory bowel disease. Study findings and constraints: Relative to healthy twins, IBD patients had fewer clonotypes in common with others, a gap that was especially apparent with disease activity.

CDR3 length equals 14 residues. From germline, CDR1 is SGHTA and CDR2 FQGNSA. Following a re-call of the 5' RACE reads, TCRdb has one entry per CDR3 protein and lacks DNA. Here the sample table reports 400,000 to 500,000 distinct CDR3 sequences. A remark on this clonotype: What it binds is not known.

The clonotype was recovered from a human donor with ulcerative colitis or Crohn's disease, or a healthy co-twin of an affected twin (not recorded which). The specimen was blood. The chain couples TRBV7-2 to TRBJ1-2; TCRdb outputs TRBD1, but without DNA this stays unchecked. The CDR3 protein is CASSLGQGENGYTF.